One sample yielded the 31 T cell receptor beta chains listed below, sequenced in a study of cytomegalovirus exposure and HLA in healthy donors. The PCR ran on 60 Vbeta and 13 Jbeta primers. Assay: immunoSEQ multiplex PCR; the TCRdb copy retains only in-frame clones and omits some. This sample has over 100,000 clones; over 60% occur once, and the top ten carry roughly 3%. The material sequenced was PBMCs. The origin of the receptors is a young woman in good health and CMV-seropositive.

Written as DNA, the CDR3 is TGCGCCAGCAGCTTCCGGGGCCAAGAGACCCAGTACTTC. It yields the protein CASSFRGQETQYF. V usage is TRBV5-1 and J usage is TRBJ2-5; TRBD2 might be the D (5 bases). The germline V gene encodes CDR1 SGHRS and CDR2 YFSETQ. With 2 bases removed from V and 1 base from J, the gap between germline ends came to 6 bases. The CDR3 is 13 amino acids.

Note on this clone: Germline and junction disagree at one end, which may indicate a read error. The V call is TRBV7-9, the J call TRBJ2-2; a weak D match, TRBD2 (5 bases). Germline V CDR1 and CDR2: SEHNR, FQNEAQ (reference sequence). The CDR3 spans 15 residues. CDR3 nucleotides: TGTGCCAGCAGCTTAGGCAGGCTGGCGCCCGGGGAGCTGCTTTTT. Translating it yields CASSLGRLAPGELLF.

This clone has a single count. This chain connects TRBV5-1 to TRBJ2-5; D is possibly TRBD2 (5 bases). Germline V gene data show CDR1 as SGHRS and CDR2 as YFSETQ. V lost 0 bases and J 5 bases, leaving 14 bases between the germline ends. The CDR3 is made up of 15 amino acids. The CDR3 loop is CASSLVAIQAETQYF. In DNA, the CDR3 is TGCGCCAGCAGCTTGGTAGCGATCCAGGCGGAGACCCAGTACTTC.

The rearrangement uses TRBV7-9 and TRBJ1-1; D remains ambiguous. This CDR3 contains 12 residues. The germline V and J ends were trimmed by 4 bases and 4 bases, with 7 bases remaining between them. Germline loops: CDR1 SEHNR, CDR2 FQNEAQ (reference sequence). The CDR3, as DNA: TGTGCCAGCAGCTACAGTGGCACTGAAGCTTTCTTT. Amino acid sequence: CASSYSGTEAFF.

V is TRBV6-5 and J is TRBJ2-7; D is unclear. CDR3 size: 14 residues. Germline V gene data show CDR1 as MNHEY and CDR2 as SVGAGI. V was clipped by 6 bases and J by 7 bases, with 19 bases between them. This CDR3 is CASRVQSRSREQYF. CDR3 sequence (DNA): TGTGCCAGCAGAGTACAGTCCCGCTCACGGGAGCAGTACTTC.

V and J are TRBV4-2 and TRBJ2-7; 7 positions agree with TRBD1. The CDR3 covers 14 residues. Germline CDR1 is LGHNA and CDR2 is YNFKEQ. V trimming: 1 base; J trimming: 4 bases; junction bases outside the gene matches: 4. CDR3 amino acids: CASSQALQGYEQYF. In nucleotides, the CDR3 is TGTGCCAGCAGCCAAGCGCTACAGGGGTACGAGCAGTACTTC.

This sequence joins TRBV6-1 and TRBJ1-5, with unresolved D. This CDR3 has 15 amino acids. The V end was cut by 6 bases, the J end by 6 bases, with 18 bases between. Germline V gene lookup returns CDR1 MNHNS and CDR2 SASEGT. The CDR3 nucleotides read TGTGCCAGCAGAGATCCGGCGGGAGGGCTTCAGCCCCAGCATTTT. Translating gives CASRDPAGGLQPQHF.

The rearrangement uses TRBV19 and TRBJ2-7; 7 bases are a match to TRBD2. CDR3 length equals 15 residues. Germline CDR1 and CDR2: LNHDA and SQIVND (reference sequence). Trimming cost V 2 bases and J 1 base; bases outside gene matches: 5. As DNA, the CDR3 is TGTGCCAGTAGTATATGGGGCGGGAGATCCTACGAGCAGTACTTC. Translation gives CASSIWGGRSYEQYF. The whole variable domain, filled in from reference TRBV19 and TRBJ2-7, reads DGGITQSPKYLFRKEGQNVTLSCEQNLNHDAMYWYRQDPGQGLRLIYYSQIVNDFQKGDIAEGYSVSREKKESFPLTVTSAQKNPTAFYLCASSIWGGRSYEQYFGPGTRLTVT.

Comment on this clone: Because it lacks the conserved phenylalanine or tryptophan at the end, this CDR3 is likely a read error. Because the CDR3's place on the DNA is in doubt, the DNA is left out and the CDR3 is given as listed by TCRdb. The chain is built from TRBV12-2 and TRBJ1-4. TRBV12-2 is a pseudogene. The CDR3 totals 10 residues, both ends included. The CDR3 here is CASRSHRGAR.

The CDR3 coding sequence is TGTGCCAGCAGCGTAGGCAAGACATCGGAAGCTTTCTTT. Residues: CASSVGKTSEAFF. The chain combines TRBV9 with TRBJ1-1; D is unclear. Per germline, CDR1 SGDLS and CDR2 YYNGEE. CDR3 length: 13 residues. V dropped 0 bases and J dropped 8 bases, with 11 bases sitting between them.

This chain joins TRBV7-2 and TRBJ1-4; D call uncertain. Germline V gene lookup returns CDR1 SGHTA and CDR2 FQGNSA. The CDR3 spans 13 residues. Trimming pared 1 base from V and 5 bases from J, leaving 5 bases between. CDR3: CASSLGQNEKLFF. The DNA of the CDR3 is TGTGCCAGCAGCTTAGGGCAAAATGAAAAACTGTTTTTT.

In DNA, the CDR3 is TGCGCCAGCGGCACAGGGGGCCCAGATACGCAGTATTTT. Its protein is CASGTGGPDTQYF. The chain links TRBV5-1 to TRBJ2-3; 9 bases match TRBD1. The length of the CDR3 is 13 residues. Per the germline V gene, CDR1 is SGHRS and CDR2 is YFSETQ. V gave up 7 bases and J gave up 4 bases; unmatched junction bases: 4. The whole variable domain, filled in from reference TRBV5-1 and TRBJ2-3, reads KAGVTQTPRYLIKTRGQQVTLSCSPISGHRSVSWYQQTPGQGLQFLFEYFSETQRNKGNFPGRFSGRQFSNSRSEMNVSTLELGDSALYLCASGTGGPDTQYFGPGTRLTVL.

A remark on this clone: This sample also contains other DNA sequences that code for the same CDR3. The chain has TRBV7-2 and TRBJ2-5, with D unresolved. The germline V gene has CDR1 SGHTA and CDR2 FQGNSA. With 5 bases removed from V and 4 bases from J, the gap between germline ends came to 5 bases. The CDR3 length is 11 residues. CDR3 amino acids: CASSRGETQYF. CDR3 nucleotide sequence: TGTGCCAGCAGCCGAGGAGAGACCCAGTACTTC.

The chain has TRBV6-9 and TRBJ1-5; 9 positions agree with TRBD1. Germline values: CDR1 MNHGY, CDR2 SVAAGI. The V segment lost 6 bases and the J segment 0 bases; nucleotides outside the gene matches: 6. This CDR3 is 16 amino acids long. CDR3 protein: CASRHRTGVSNQPQHF. The CDR3 region has the DNA TGTGCCAGCAGGCATCGGACAGGGGTTAGCAATCAGCCCCAGCATTTT.

This clone came up once. The chain recombines TRBV18 with TRBJ2-5; D gene uncertain. Judging by the DNA end, TRBJ2-7 fits better; the J call may be wrong. Germline CDR1 and CDR2: KGHSH and LQKENI. This CDR3 comprises 13 residues. The CDR3 nucleotides are TGTGCCAGCTCACAACGCCAGGCTTACGAGCAGTACTTC. This sequence encodes CASSQRQAYEQYF.

The chain has TRBV10-1 and TRBJ2-7; D may be TRBD1 (5 bases). The CDR3 runs 14 residues. V lost 4 bases and J lost 2, with 12 bases in between. Germline V gene lookup returns CDR1 WNHNN and CDR2 SYGVQD (reference sequence). This CDR3 is CASSGGGPTYEQYF. As DNA, the CDR3 is TGCGCCAGCAGTGGGGGCGGTCCAACCTACGAGCAGTACTTC.

This clone has a single count. This sequence joins TRBV6-1 and TRBJ2-1; D may be TRBD2 (5 bases). The CDR3 loop spans 16 amino acids. Trimming stripped 1 base from V and 0 bases from J, with 10 bases between. The germline CDR1 and CDR2 sequences are MNHNS and SASEGT. CDR3 region: CASSEEDSYSYNEQFF. CDR3 DNA: TGTGCCAGCAGTGAAGAGGACTCCTACTCCTACAATGAGCAGTTCTTC.

This clone has more than one count but fewer than ten. The chain joins TRBV11-3 to TRBJ1-2; D may be TRBD1 (5 bases). Germline V CDR1 and CDR2: SGHNT, YENEEA. This CDR3 is 12 amino acids long. Trimming removed 2 bases at V and 6 bases at J, with 7 bases between. CDR3 loop: CASSLWGDGYTF. DNA for the CDR3: TGTGCCAGCAGCTTATGGGGGGATGGCTACACCTTC.

CDR3 nucleotide sequence: TGTGCCATCAGCCGCGGGGGCGGTGAGCAGTACTTC. Translation: CAISRGGGEQYF. The chain recombines TRBV10-3 with TRBJ2-5, with D possibly being TRBD2 (7 bases). The CDR3 is 12 residues long. Between the trimmed V and J ends, which lost 6 bases and 11 bases, there was a span of 16 bases. Germline-derived CDR1 and CDR2 are ENHRY and SYGVKD.

The chain couples TRBV18 to TRBJ1-1; tentatively, D is TRBD1 (5 bases). The CDR3 extends over 12 amino acids. V lost 6 bases and J 11 bases, leaving 16 bases between the germline ends. Germline V gene data show CDR1 as KGHSH and CDR2 as LQKENI. The CDR3 sequence: CASSPETERAFF. For the CDR3, the DNA is TGTGCCAGCTCTCCCGAGACAGAACGGGCTTTCTTT.

The chain employs TRBV7-3 and TRBJ2-2; tentative D call: TRBD2 (6 bases). This CDR3 spans 17 amino acids. Germline CDR1 and CDR2: SGHTA and FQGTGA. V lost 1 base to trimming and J lost 5 bases, with 17 bases between them. CDR3 in DNA: TGTGCCAGCAGCTTAAGGTCCGGGGGAGGTTTTACCGGGGAGCTGTTTTTT. Translation: CASSLRSGGGFTGELFF.

This clone was seen a few times. This rearrangement joins TRBV7-3 to TRBJ1-1; D unresolved. In germline, CDR1 is SGHTA, CDR2 FQGTGA. This CDR3 is built from 13 residues. The V end lost 5 bases, the J end lost 2 bases, and 9 bases lay between the germline ends. The CDR3 nucleotides read TGTGCCAGCAGCCCTAGACGCAACACTGAAGCTTTCTTT. Its translation is CASSPRRNTEAFF.

The rearrangement uses TRBV2 and TRBJ2-1, with a weak D call TRBD2 (5 bases). Germline V gene data show CDR1 as SNHLY and CDR2 as FYNNEI. This CDR3 region has 17 residues. V lost 2 bases, J lost 7 bases, and 21 bases lay in between. In DNA form, the CDR3 reads TGTGCCAGCAGTGAAAATCCCGGGGTGCGGGCTGGGAATGAGCAGTTCTTC. Encoded protein: CASSENPGVRAGNEQFF.

The chain is built from TRBV28 and TRBJ1-2; 8 nucleotides line up with TRBD1. Germline-derived CDR1 and CDR2 are MDHEN and SYDVKM. The V segment lost 5 bases and the J segment 4 bases; nucleotides outside the gene matches: 9. CDR3 size: 15 residues. CDR3 residues: CASSARDRTTYGYTF. The CDR3 DNA follows: TGTGCCAGCAGTGCACGGGACAGGACTACCTATGGCTACACCTTC.

The rearrangement uses TRBV7-9 and TRBJ2-5, with 8 bases aligning to TRBD1. There are 13 residues in the CDR3. Trimming cost V 8 bases and J 5 bases; bases outside gene matches: 7. Germline CDR1 is SEHNR and CDR2 is FQNEAQ (reference sequence). This CDR3 is CASGRQGTETQYF. In DNA form, the CDR3 reads TGTGCCAGCGGCCGACAGGGGACCGAGACCCAGTACTTC.

The chain uses TRBV5-1 and TRBJ2-5, with D possibly matching TRBD2 (5 bases). Between the trimmed V and J ends, which lost 3 bases and 5 bases, there was a span of 14 bases. From germline, CDR1 is SGHRS and CDR2 YFSETQ. The CDR3 has 14 residues. The CDR3 protein is CASSSGSPGETQYF. The CDR3 coding sequence is TGCGCCAGCAGCTCTGGCTCCCCGGGGGAGACCCAGTACTTC.

The chain has TRBV15 and TRBJ2-2; D ambiguous. V was trimmed by 2 bases and J by 2 bases, leaving 3 bases between them. CDR1 is LNHNV, CDR2 YYDKDF, per germline (reference sequence). The CDR3 is 13 amino acids. The CDR3 DNA reads TGTGCCACCAGCAGAATAAACACCGGGGAGCTGTTTTTT. Residues: CATSRINTGELFF. Full variable domain (outside the CDR3, taken from reference TRBV15 and TRBJ2-2): DAMVIQNPRYQVTQFGKPVTLSCSQTLNHNVMYWYQQKSSQAPKLLFHYYDKDFNNEADTPDNFQSRRPNTSFCFLDIRSPGLGDTAMYLCATSRINTGELFFGEGSRLTVL.

The chain is built from TRBV5-1 and TRBJ2-3; D ambiguous. Between the trimmed V and J ends, which lost 1 base and 5 bases, there was a span of 5 bases. CDR3 length equals 12 residues. Per germline, CDR1 SGHRS and CDR2 YFSETQ. The CDR3 DNA reads as TGCGCCAGCAGCTTGATGAGAGATACGCAGTATTTT. This sequence encodes CASSLMRDTQYF.

This clone appeared once. V gene TRBV4-2 combines with J gene TRBJ2-7, with a tentative D call TRBD1 (6 bases). The CDR3 runs 15 residues. The germline V gene encodes CDR1 LGHNA and CDR2 YNFKEQ. V dropped 0 bases and J dropped 3 bases, with 12 bases sitting between them. CDR3 loop: CASSQDTQGVYEQYF. The CDR3 DNA reads as TGTGCCAGCAGCCAAGATACACAGGGCGTCTACGAGCAGTACTTC.

This clone has only a few counts. V and J are TRBV7-3 and TRBJ1-1; D unclear. Germline V gives CDR1 SGHTA, CDR2 FQGTGA. V lost 1 base, J lost 5 bases, and 8 bases lay in between. The CDR3 totals 13 residues. CDR3 loop: CASSLMQDTEAFF. As DNA, the CDR3 is TGTGCCAGCAGCTTAATGCAGGATACTGAAGCTTTCTTT.

This clone came up a few times. The chain uses TRBV7-3 and TRBJ2-5; perhaps TRBD1 as D (6 bases). V was clipped by 5 bases and J by 5 bases, with 12 bases between them. Germline CDR1 SGHTA, CDR2 FQGTGA. This CDR3 contains 13 residues. The CDR3 protein is CASSRARGETQYF. The CDR3 coding sequence is TGTGCCAGCAGCCGGGCGAGGGGGGAGACCCAGTACTTC.